The 9 T cell receptor beta chains reported below all come from one sample, sequenced in a study of blood T cell repertoires in COVID-19. Data came from immunoSEQ multiplex PCR; TCRdb stores just in-frame clones and leaves some out. The top ten clones hold 16% of a sample with about 26,000 clones, 80% to 90% of them seen once. The source material was peripheral blood. The receptors stem from a man in his 70s with acute or convalescent COVID-19.

The chain couples TRBV19 to TRBJ2-7; TRBD1 might be the D (5 bases). The CDR3 totals 14 residues. Germline-derived CDR1 and CDR2 are LNHDA and SQIVND (reference sequence). V lost 5 bases, J lost 3 bases, and 14 bases lay in between. CDR3 bases: TGTGCCAGTAGTGCCGACAGCAAAGTCTACGAGCAGTACTTC. This codes for CASSADSKVYEQYF.

This clone was observed a handful of times. CDR3 sequence: CASSLSDTEAFF. CDR3 DNA: TGCGCCAGCAGCTTGAGCGACACTGAAGCTTTCTTT. The V and J genes are TRBV5-1 and TRBJ1-1; D is unclear. Trimming removed 1 base at V and 3 bases at J, with 4 bases between. The germline gives CDR1 SGHRS, CDR2 YFSETQ. CDR3 length: 12 residues.

This chain uses TRBV29-1 with TRBJ2-1; TRBD2 matches at 12 bases. Germline V gives CDR1 SQVTM, CDR2 ANQGSEA. This CDR3 is built from 16 residues. After removal of 5 bases from V and 4 bases from J, the junction contained 9 bases not matched to a gene. DNA for the CDR3: TGCAGCGTTCCCAGAAGGACTAGCGGGACTTACAATGAGCAGTTCTTC. Translated, it gives CSVPRRTSGTYNEQFF.

This clone appeared a single time. The rearrangement links TRBV6-6 to TRBJ2-5, with D uncertain. The CDR3 spans 13 residues. The germline gives CDR1 MNHNY, CDR2 SVGAGI (reference sequence). V lost 2 bases and J lost 2, with 6 bases in between. CDR3 sequence reads: CASSYGLQETQYF. The CDR3 DNA reads TGTGCCAGCAGTTACGGCCTTCAAGAGACCCAGTACTTC.

The gene calls are TRBV27 and TRBJ1-5; perhaps TRBD1 as D (6 bases). CDR1 MNHEY and CDR2 SMNVEV come from the germline V gene (reference sequence). Trimming pared 8 bases from V and 0 bases from J, leaving 11 bases between. The CDR3 sequence is 14 residues long. CDR3 coding DNA: TGTGCCAGCGCGGACAGATTTAGCAATCAGCCCCAGCATTTT. Translated, it gives CASADRFSNQPQHF.

The rearrangement links TRBV7-2 to TRBJ2-1, with 12 bases fitting TRBD2. Germline V gene data show CDR1 as SGHTA and CDR2 as FQGNSA. Trimming at V came to 2 bases and at J to 5 bases, leaving 1 base not matched to a gene. The CDR3 has 15 residues. The chain's CDR3 is CASSLRLAGDNEQFF. CDR3 sequence (DNA): TGTGCCAGCAGCTTAAGACTAGCGGGAGACAATGAGCAGTTCTTC.

The chain links TRBV11-2 to TRBJ2-1; TRBD1 matches 10 bases. The CDR3 is 19 residues long. Germline lookup yields CDR1 SGHAT and CDR2 FQNNGV. V lost 5 bases to trimming and J lost 0 bases; unmatched junction nucleotides: 13. This chain's CDR3 is CASSARDRGGISSYNEQFF. In nucleotides, the CDR3 is TGTGCCAGCAGCGCTCGGGACAGGGGCGGGATTAGCTCCTACAATGAGCAGTTCTTC.

This rearrangement joins TRBV5-1 to TRBJ2-1, with 13 bases matching TRBD2. Germline CDR1 is SGHRS and CDR2 is YFSETQ. The CDR3 covers 19 residues. J was trimmed by 6 bases and V by 5 bases; bases with no gene match: 17. The CDR3 DNA sequence: TGCGCCAGCAGTCAACTCAGGACTAGCGGGAGTATTAATGGCAATGAGCAGTTCTTC. This translates into CASSQLRTSGSINGNEQFF.

The V and J genes are TRBV24-1 and TRBJ2-7; 8 bases match TRBD2. J lost 4 bases, V lost 10 bases, and 11 bases had no gene match. The CDR3 contains 14 residues. The V gene's germline CDR1 is KGHDR and CDR2 SFDVKD. This CDR3 is CATQSGGGRYEQYF. The CDR3 DNA sequence: TGTGCCACTCAGAGCGGGGGAGGGCGGTACGAGCAGTACTTC.